This is a list of T cell receptor beta chains from one sample in a study of shared T cell receptors in the human thymus. Measured with immunoSEQ multiplex PCR; TCRdb has only the in-frame clones, and not every one. There are under 850,000 clones in the sample; roughly 90% occur only once, and 0.01% lies in the top ten. The sample also formed part of further work on human thymus T cells.

The sequenced sample was thymocytes. The receptors come from a boy less than two years old with a congenital heart defect. Each CDR3 is given with its conserved first and last residue. The order of the fields is J gene, V gene, D gene, clone size, CDR3 protein, CDR3 DNA. D genes are given only for firm matches. The size of a clone is reported for some rows only, either as once, few or many, or as a class for expanded clones.

j_call: TRBJ2-5
v_call: TRBV5-6
d_call: TRBD2
clone_size: once
cdr3_aa: CASSWGLAGEETQYF
cdr3_nt: TGTGCCAGCAGCTGGGGACTAGCGGGAGAAGAGACCCAGTACTTC

j_call: TRBJ2-7
v_call: TRBV5-1
d_call: -
clone_size: -
cdr3_aa: CASSLDRQGPYEQYF
cdr3_nt: TGCGCCAGCAGCTTGGATCGGCAGGGGCCCTACGAGCAGTACTTC

j_call: TRBJ1-1
v_call: TRBV5-6
d_call: TRBD1
clone_size: -
cdr3_aa: CASSQTDRENTEAFF
cdr3_nt: TGTGCCAGCAGCCAAACGGACAGGGAGAACACTGAAGCTTTCTTT

j_call: TRBJ1-4
v_call: TRBV29-1
d_call: TRBD1
clone_size: -
cdr3_aa: CSVLKPHGTGRDEKLFF
cdr3_nt: TGCAGCGTTCTAAAACCACACGGGACAGGAAGAGATGAAAAACTGTTTTTT

j_call: TRBJ1-2
v_call: TRBV4-3
d_call: TRBD1
clone_size: once
cdr3_aa: CASSQAIWRQGALYGYTF
cdr3_nt: TGCGCCAGCAGCCAAGCCATATGGCGACAGGGGGCCCTCTATGGCTACACCTTC

j_call: TRBJ2-3
v_call: TRBV12-5
d_call: TRBD2
clone_size: -
cdr3_aa: CASGLVAGRTDTQYF
cdr3_nt: TGTGCTAGTGGTTTGGTAGCGGGGCGCACAGATACGCAGTATTTT

j_call: TRBJ2-1
v_call: TRBV19
d_call: -
clone_size: -
cdr3_aa: CASSRPGLYSYNEQFF
cdr3_nt: TGTGCCAGTAGCAGACCGGGACTTTACTCCTACAATGAGCAGTTCTTC

j_call: TRBJ2-7
v_call: TRBV19
d_call: -
clone_size: few
cdr3_aa: CASSIHSHSYEQYF
cdr3_nt: TGTGCCAGTAGTATACACAGCCATTCCTACGAGCAGTACTTC

j_call: TRBJ1-1
v_call: TRBV7-9
d_call: -
clone_size: -
cdr3_aa: CASSLGANTEAFF
cdr3_nt: TGTGCCAGCAGCTTAGGGGCAAACACTGAAGCTTTCTTT

j_call: TRBJ2-1
v_call: TRBV5-6
d_call: -
clone_size: -
cdr3_aa: CASSSASGLLYNEQFF
cdr3_nt: TGTGCCAGCAGCTCTGCCTCGGGACTTTTATACAATGAGCAGTTCTTC

j_call: TRBJ2-7
v_call: TRBV28
d_call: -
clone_size: -
cdr3_aa: CASSWHHLLSYEQYF
cdr3_nt: TGTGCCAGCAGCTGGCACCACCTTTTATCCTACGAGCAGTACTTC

j_call: TRBJ2-1
v_call: TRBV19
d_call: -
clone_size: -
cdr3_aa: CASSIPLRGNEQFF
cdr3_nt: TGTGCCAGTAGTATCCCCCTCCGGGGCAATGAGCAGTTCTTC

j_call: TRBJ2-1
v_call: TRBV5-4
d_call: -
clone_size: once
cdr3_aa: CASSPGVLATQPNNEQFF
cdr3_nt: TGTGCCAGCAGCCCGGGGGTCCTAGCGACCCAACCGAACAATGAGCAGTTCTTC

j_call: TRBJ2-5
v_call: TRBV15
d_call: TRBD2
clone_size: -
cdr3_aa: CATSSLTLAGGPWETQYF
cdr3_nt: TGTGCCACCAGCAGTTTAACCCTAGCGGGAGGGCCTTGGGAGACCCAGTACTTC

j_call: TRBJ2-7
v_call: TRBV11-2
d_call: -
clone_size: -
cdr3_aa: CASSLEWFRLPTYEQYF
cdr3_nt: TGTGCCAGCAGCTTAGAGTGGTTCAGACTACCTACCTACGAGCAGTACTTC

j_call: TRBJ2-7
v_call: TRBV14
d_call: -
clone_size: -
cdr3_aa: CASSQDKVQGTCYEQYF
cdr3_nt: TGTGCCAGCAGCCAAGATAAGGTCCAGGGGACATGCTACGAGCAGTACTTC

j_call: TRBJ1-5
v_call: TRBV4-2
d_call: TRBD1
clone_size: -
cdr3_aa: CASSPGQGIQPQHF
cdr3_nt: TGTGCCAGCAGCCCGGGACAGGGGATTCAGCCCCAGCATTTT

j_call: TRBJ2-7
v_call: TRBV6-6
d_call: TRBD1
clone_size: -
cdr3_aa: CASLGRGRNEQYF
cdr3_nt: TGTGCCAGCCTTGGCAGGGGGCGAAACGAGCAGTACTTC

j_call: TRBJ1-2
v_call: TRBV7-9
d_call: -
clone_size: -
cdr3_aa: CASSLATGEGYTF
cdr3_nt: TGTGCCAGCAGCTTAGCCACGGGTGAAGGCTACACCTTC

j_call: TRBJ2-7
v_call: TRBV6-5
d_call: TRBD1
clone_size: -
cdr3_aa: CASSSRDRAYEQYF
cdr3_nt: TGTGCCAGCAGTTCCCGCGACAGGGCCTACGAGCAGTACTTC

j_call: TRBJ2-2
v_call: TRBV27
d_call: TRBD2
clone_size: -
cdr3_aa: CASRDEPGLAGRNTGELFF
cdr3_nt: TGTGCCAGCAGGGACGAACCGGGACTAGCGGGCCGAAACACCGGGGAGCTGTTTTTT

j_call: TRBJ2-3
v_call: TRBV6-5
d_call: -
clone_size: -
cdr3_aa: CASRGTSTDTQYF
cdr3_nt: TGTGCCAGCAGGGGGACTAGCACAGATACGCAGTATTTT

j_call: TRBJ2-1
v_call: TRBV5-6
d_call: TRBD2
clone_size: -
cdr3_aa: CASSSMREAGGPGEQFF
cdr3_nt: TGTGCCAGCAGCTCGATGAGAGAGGCGGGAGGGCCAGGTGAGCAGTTCTTC

j_call: TRBJ1-2
v_call: TRBV9
d_call: -
clone_size: -
cdr3_aa: CASSPRQDNYGYTF
cdr3_nt: TGTGCCAGCAGCCCCCGACAGGACAACTATGGCTACACCTTC

j_call: TRBJ2-7
v_call: TRBV5-4
d_call: TRBD2
clone_size: few
cdr3_aa: CASSSGLAGGPCEQYF
cdr3_nt: TGTGCCAGCAGCTCGGGACTAGCGGGAGGGCCCTGCGAGCAGTACTTC

j_call: TRBJ2-5
v_call: TRBV9
d_call: -
clone_size: once
cdr3_aa: CASSVGRGLGETQYF
cdr3_nt: TGTGCCAGCAGCGTTGGGCGGGGCCTTGGGGAGACCCAGTACTTC

j_call: TRBJ2-1
v_call: TRBV27
d_call: -
clone_size: -
cdr3_aa: CASSSTGIHEQFF
cdr3_nt: TGTGCCAGCAGTTCAACAGGGATCCATGAGCAGTTCTTC

j_call: TRBJ2-5
v_call: TRBV5-1
d_call: TRBD1
clone_size: -
cdr3_aa: CASSPGTAIQETQYF
cdr3_nt: TGCGCCAGCAGCCCAGGGACAGCGATCCAAGAGACCCAGTACTTC